This T cell receptor (beta chain) was found in a study of siplizumab effects on memory and regulatory T cells. Germline V lookup: CDR1 MNHNS, CDR2 SASEGT. Trimming cost V 6 bases and J 9 bases, with 15 bases left between them. This CDR3 is built from 13 residues. Regarding this clone: The antigen is undetermined.

TCRdb keeps only in-frame clones here, not all; method: immunoSEQ multiplex PCR. This sample has just over 60,000 clones; 70% to 85% occur once, and the top ten carry approximately 0.38%. Study-wide findings and caveats: Just a small share of alloreactive clones was traced back to unstimulated subsets. The alloresponse seemed to draw substantially on naive T cells, which appeared more diverse than memory cells.

This receptor was taken from a human donor in good health. The sample was memory CD4+ T cells sorted from blood. This chain links TRBV6-1 with TRBJ1-5; D remains unclear. The CDR3 DNA is TGTGCCAGCAGCCTCACCAATAATTCGCCCCAGCATTTT. This gives the protein CASSLTNNSPQHF.